The source of this T cell receptor (beta chain) is a study of blood T cell repertoires in COVID-19. V was pared by 2 bases and J by 7 bases, with 12 bases between. Germline lookup yields CDR1 LGHNA and CDR2 YSLEER. The CDR3 extends over 14 amino acids. Using immunoSEQ multiplex PCR, the repertoire was profiled, and TCRdb retains in-frame clones only, with some absent. The sample carries 150,000 or so clones, 75% to 90% recorded once. Exposed participants encountered a COVID-19 case during the 2 weeks preceding study entry. This sequence was found in a woman aged 40 to 50 who had been exposed to COVID-19. The chain uses TRBV4-3 and TRBJ2-1, with a tentative D call TRBD1 (5 bases). The sequenced sample consisted of PBMCs or T cells enriched from blood (not recorded which). In DNA, the CDR3 is TGCGCCAGCAGCCAATTCCTAAAGGGGAATGAGCAGTTCTTC. Translation: CASSQFLKGNEQFF.